Each of the 14 T cell receptor beta chains below was sequenced from the same sample in a study of technical replicates of blood from a handful of donors. TCRdb's table, derived via immunoSEQ multiplex PCR, lists solely in-frame clones and lacks some. The sample includes over 70,000 clones, approximately 93% of them seen just once. Source material: T cells isolated from PBMCs. The receptors shown here come from a human donor in good health.

The CDR3 here is CASSLWGPRTSGTDTQYF. CDR3 bases: TGTGCCAGCAGCTTATGGGGACCGAGGACTAGCGGGACAGATACGCAGTATTTT. The V gene is TRBV7-2, the J gene TRBJ2-3, with 11 bases aligning to TRBD2. The CDR3 sequence is 18 residues long. Germline values: CDR1 SGHTA, CDR2 FQGNSA. V shed 2 bases and J 3 bases; nucleotides not matched to a gene: 10. Based on the CDR3 plus reference TRBV7-2 and TRBJ2-3, the full variable domain is GAGVSQSPSNKVTEKGKDVELRCDPISGHTALYWYRQSLGQGLEFLIYFQGNSAPDKSGLPSDRFSAERTGGSVSTLTIQRTQQEDSAVYLCASSLWGPRTSGTDTQYFGPGTRLTVL.

The chain combines TRBV15 with TRBJ2-2; the D is unclear. This CDR3 contains 18 residues. The ends were cut back, 5 bases at V and 0 bases at J, with 19 bases in the middle. Per the germline V gene, CDR1 is LNHNV and CDR2 is YYDKDF (reference sequence). The CDR3 DNA reads as TGTGCCACCAGCCCCTCCTTACTGACATCCTCGAACACCGGGGAGCTGTTTTTT. This encodes CATSPSLLTSSNTGELFF.

The chain recombines TRBV19 with TRBJ1-5; D remains unclear. Between the trimmed V and J ends, which lost 2 bases and 4 bases, there was a span of 12 bases. Germline loops: CDR1 LNHDA, CDR2 SQIVND (reference sequence). The CDR3 totals 15 residues. The CDR3 spells CASSISSVTNQPQHF. In nucleotides, the CDR3 is TGTGCCAGTAGTATATCCTCCGTCACTAATCAGCCCCAGCATTTT. The full variable domain, its missing parts supplied by reference TRBV19 and TRBJ1-5, is DGGITQSPKYLFRKEGQNVTLSCEQNLNHDAMYWYRQDPGQGLRLIYYSQIVNDFQKGDIAEGYSVSREKKESFPLTVTSAQKNPTAFYLCASSISSVTNQPQHFGDGTRLSIL.

The chain recombines TRBV30 with TRBJ1-5, with D tentatively TRBD1 (5 bases). The CDR3 length is 14 residues. The germline V gene encodes CDR1 GTSNPN and CDR2 SVGIG (reference sequence). V lost 2 bases, J lost 7 bases, and 15 bases lay in between. The CDR3 DNA follows: TGTGCCTGGAGTCAGCTGGGGGGGGAACAGCCCCAGCATTTT. Translation: CAWSQLGGEQPQHF. Full variable domain (missing parts from reference TRBV30 and TRBJ1-5): SQTIHQWPATLVQPVGSPLSLECTVEGTSNPNLYWYRQAAGRGLQLLFYSVGIGQISSEVPQNLSASRPQDRQFILSSKKLLLSDSGFYLCAWSQLGGEQPQHFGDGTRLSIL.

The rearrangement joins TRBV6-6 to TRBJ2-5; 10 bases line up with TRBD2. J was trimmed by 5 bases and V by 4 bases; bases with no gene match: 7. CDR3 size: 15 residues. Germline V gene data show CDR1 as MNHNY and CDR2 as SVGAGI (reference sequence). CDR3 sequence reads: CASSSASGRIETQYF. CDR3 in DNA: TGTGCCAGCAGTTCGGCTAGCGGGAGAATCGAGACCCAGTACTTC.

The chain couples TRBV29-1 to TRBJ2-7; TRBD1 might be the D (5 bases). The CDR3 is 13 amino acids. The germline V gene encodes CDR1 SQVTM and CDR2 ANQGSEA. Trimming removed 0 bases from V and 5 bases from J, with 11 bases in between. CDR3 sequence reads: CSVEDREPDEQYF. CDR3 coding DNA: TGCAGCGTTGAAGACAGGGAACCCGACGAGCAGTACTTC.

Here the CDR3 DNA reads TGTGCCAGCAGCTTCCCCGGTCCTGAAGCTTTCTTT. Protein product: CASSFPGPEAFF. The chain employs TRBV5-8 and TRBJ1-1; D gene unclear. The germline V and J ends were trimmed by 2 bases and 6 bases, with 8 bases remaining between them. Germline V gene lookup returns CDR1 SGHTS and CDR2 YDEGEE. CDR3 length: 12 amino acids.

V is TRBV5-8 and J is TRBJ1-5; D is unclear. From germline, CDR1 is SGHTS and CDR2 YDEGEE. The CDR3 has 15 residues. V was clipped by 0 bases and J by 3 bases, with 10 bases between them. As DNA, the CDR3 is TGTGCCAGCAGCTTGGTTGGCAGTACCAATCAGCCCCAGCATTTT. Its translation is CASSLVGSTNQPQHF.

The V and J genes are TRBV5-1 and TRBJ2-7, with 8 nucleotides matching TRBD1. The V and J ends lost 4 bases and 2 bases, in that order; junction bases with no gene match: 5. The CDR3 sequence is 14 residues long. Germline CDR1 is SGHRS and CDR2 is YFSETQ. The CDR3 region has the DNA TGCGCCAGCAGCCAACCGGGACAGGCCTACGAGCAGTACTTC. This sequence encodes CASSQPGQAYEQYF.

This rearrangement joins TRBV19 to TRBJ2-2; 10 bases align to TRBD2. Germline-derived CDR1 and CDR2 are LNHDA and SQIVND (reference sequence). With V trimmed by 6 bases and J by 1 base, 5 bases remained unmatched. CDR3 length: 16 residues. The CDR3 loop reads CASRDIAGGNTGELFF. The DNA of the CDR3 is TGTGCCAGTAGGGATATAGCGGGAGGGAACACCGGGGAGCTGTTTTTT.

This CDR3 reads CASSGGQGYYGYTF. In DNA form, the CDR3 reads TGTGCCAGCAGCGGAGGACAGGGTTACTATGGCTACACCTTC. The chain recombines TRBV7-6 with TRBJ1-2, with 8 bases lining up with TRBD1. V lost 5 bases, J lost 3 bases, and 5 bases stayed unmatched. CDR3 length: 14 residues. Germline assignment: CDR1 SGHVS and CDR2 FNYEAQ.

The chain recombines TRBV27 with TRBJ1-2; D ambiguous. Germline V CDR1 and CDR2: MNHEY, SMNVEV (reference sequence). Trimming removed 6 bases at V and 6 bases at J, with 14 bases between. The CDR3 length is 13 residues. CDR3 sequence reads: CASSQRPLDGYTF. The CDR3 region has the DNA TGTGCCAGCAGCCAGCGACCCTTAGATGGCTACACCTTC.

This chain links TRBV29-1 with TRBJ1-1; D ambiguous. The CDR3 extends over 12 amino acids. From germline, CDR1 is SQVTM and CDR2 ANQGSEA. Deletions cut 6 bases from V and 1 base from J, with 9 bases between. The CDR3 spells CSVKQPNTEAFF. As DNA, the CDR3 is TGCAGCGTCAAGCAACCGAACACTGAAGCTTTCTTT.

The V gene is TRBV4-1, the J gene TRBJ2-7; tentatively, D is TRBD2 (6 bases). This CDR3 contains 15 residues. The V end was cut by 5 bases, the J end by 0 bases, with 14 bases between. Germline V gene lookup returns CDR1 MGHRA and CDR2 YSYEKL. This CDR3 is CASSSTGTASYEQYF. The DNA of the CDR3 is TGCGCCAGCAGCTCGACCGGGACTGCCTCCTACGAGCAGTACTTC.